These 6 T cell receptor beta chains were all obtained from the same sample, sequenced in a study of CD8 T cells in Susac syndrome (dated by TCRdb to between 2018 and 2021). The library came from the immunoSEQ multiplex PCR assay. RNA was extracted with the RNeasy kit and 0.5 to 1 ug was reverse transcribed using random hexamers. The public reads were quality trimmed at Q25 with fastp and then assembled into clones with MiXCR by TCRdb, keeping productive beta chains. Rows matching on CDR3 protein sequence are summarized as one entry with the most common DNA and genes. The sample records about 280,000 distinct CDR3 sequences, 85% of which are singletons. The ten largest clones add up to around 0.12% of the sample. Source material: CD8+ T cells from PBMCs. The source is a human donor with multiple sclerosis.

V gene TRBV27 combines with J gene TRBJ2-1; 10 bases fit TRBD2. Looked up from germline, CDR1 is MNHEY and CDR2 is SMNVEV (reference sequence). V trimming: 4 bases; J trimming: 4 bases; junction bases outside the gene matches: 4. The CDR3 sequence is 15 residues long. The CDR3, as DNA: TGTGCCAGCAGTTGGGCTAGCGGGAGTTACAATGAGCAGTTCTTC. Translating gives CASSWASGSYNEQFF.

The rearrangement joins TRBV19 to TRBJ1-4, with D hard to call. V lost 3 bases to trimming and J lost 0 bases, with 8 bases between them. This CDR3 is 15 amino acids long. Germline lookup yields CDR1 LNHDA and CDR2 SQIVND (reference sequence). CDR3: CASSIGPPTNEKLFF. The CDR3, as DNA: TGTGCCAGTAGTATCGGACCGCCAACTAATGAAAAACTGTTTTTT.

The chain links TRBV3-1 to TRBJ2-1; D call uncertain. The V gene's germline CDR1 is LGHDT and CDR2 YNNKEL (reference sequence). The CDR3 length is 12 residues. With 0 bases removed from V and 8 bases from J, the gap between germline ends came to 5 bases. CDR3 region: CASSQDEDEQFF. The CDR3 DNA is TGTGCCAGCAGCCAAGATGAGGATGAGCAGTTCTTC.

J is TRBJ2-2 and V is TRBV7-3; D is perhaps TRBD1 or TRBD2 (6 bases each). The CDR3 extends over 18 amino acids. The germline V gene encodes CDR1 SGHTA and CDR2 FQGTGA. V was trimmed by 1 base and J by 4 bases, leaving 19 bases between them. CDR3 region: CASSLKGSSGGGTGELFF. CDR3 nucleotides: TGTGCCAGCAGCTTAAAGGGTTCCAGCGGAGGGGGCACCGGGGAGCTGTTTTTT.

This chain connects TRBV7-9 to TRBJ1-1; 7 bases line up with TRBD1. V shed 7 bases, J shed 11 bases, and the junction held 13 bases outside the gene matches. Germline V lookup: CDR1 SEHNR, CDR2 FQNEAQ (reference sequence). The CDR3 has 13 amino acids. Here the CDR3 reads CASNKQDRNGAFF. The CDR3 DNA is TGTGCCAGCAACAAACAGGACAGGAACGGGGCTTTCTTT.

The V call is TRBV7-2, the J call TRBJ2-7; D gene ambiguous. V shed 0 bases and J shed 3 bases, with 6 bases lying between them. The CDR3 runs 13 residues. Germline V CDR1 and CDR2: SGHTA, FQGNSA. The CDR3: CASSLARFYEQYF. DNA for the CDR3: TGTGCCAGCAGCTTAGCGCGGTTCTACGAGCAGTACTTC.